This T cell receptor beta chain was found in a study of CD8 T cells in ankylosing spondylitis. Study-wide results and caveats: Seemingly characteristic of ankylosing spondylitis blood was a TCR beta motif consisting of roughly 8 highly homologous variants. A CD8+ phenotype characterized the disease-linked clones, which were relatively rare in peripheral blood.

Making the TCR beta libraries involved quantitative 5'-RACE with molecular barcodes. Using its own MiXCR run on the 5' RACE reads, TCRdb lists one record per CDR3 protein. The sample holds about 140,000 distinct CDR3 sequences, 7% to 10% seen once. The CDR3 is made up of 15 amino acids. The germline CDR1 and CDR2 sequences are MNHEY and SVGAGI. V lost 2 bases, J lost 4 bases, and 5 bases stayed unmatched. Worth noting for this clonotype: As yet, its antigen is unknown.

The sequenced sample was synovial fluid, either unsorted or a sorted T cell fraction (not recorded which). This receptor was identified in a male donor with ankylosing spondylitis. This chain links TRBV6-5 with TRBJ2-3; 8 bases fit TRBD2. For the CDR3, the DNA is TGTGCCAGCAGTTACGAGCGGGGGTCGGCAGATACGCAGTATTTT. It specifies CASSYERGSADTQYF.